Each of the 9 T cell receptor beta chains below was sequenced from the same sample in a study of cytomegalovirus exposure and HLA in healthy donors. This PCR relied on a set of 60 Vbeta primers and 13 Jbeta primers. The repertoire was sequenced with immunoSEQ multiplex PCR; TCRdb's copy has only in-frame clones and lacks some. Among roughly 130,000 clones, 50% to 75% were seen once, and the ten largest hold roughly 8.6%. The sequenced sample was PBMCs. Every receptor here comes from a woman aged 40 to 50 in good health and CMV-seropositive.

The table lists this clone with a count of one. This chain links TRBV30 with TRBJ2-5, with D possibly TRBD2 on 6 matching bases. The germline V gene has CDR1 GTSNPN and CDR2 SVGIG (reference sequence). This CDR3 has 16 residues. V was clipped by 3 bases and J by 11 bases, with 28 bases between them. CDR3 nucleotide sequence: TGTGCCTGGAGCTCCCTTTCGGGCTCCTTAACGGGAGAGCAGTACTTC. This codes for CAWSSLSGSLTGEQYF.

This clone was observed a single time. CDR3 sequence (DNA): TGCGCCAGCAGCTTGGAGCTAGCGGGGTCCCGGCGATCAGATACGCAGTATTTT. Translating gives CASSLELAGSRRSDTQYF. The V and J genes are TRBV5-1 and TRBJ2-3; 9 bases are a match to TRBD2. V dropped 0 bases and J dropped 4; count of bases not matched to a gene: 12. Germline V lookup: CDR1 SGHRS, CDR2 YFSETQ. The CDR3 has 18 amino acids.

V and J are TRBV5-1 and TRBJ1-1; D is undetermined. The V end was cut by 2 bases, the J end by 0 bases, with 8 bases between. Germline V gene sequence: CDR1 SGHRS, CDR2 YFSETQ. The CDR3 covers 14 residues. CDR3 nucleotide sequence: TGCGCCAGCAGCTTTGGTTCAGTGAACACTGAAGCTTTCTTT. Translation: CASSFGSVNTEAFF.

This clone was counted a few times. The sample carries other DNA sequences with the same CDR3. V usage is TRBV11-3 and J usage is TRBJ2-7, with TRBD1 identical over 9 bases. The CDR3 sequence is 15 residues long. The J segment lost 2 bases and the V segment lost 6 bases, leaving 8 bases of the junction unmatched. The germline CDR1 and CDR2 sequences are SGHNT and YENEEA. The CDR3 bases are TGTGCCAGCAGTCTGGGAGGACAGGGGACCTACGAGCAGTACTTC. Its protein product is CASSLGGQGTYEQYF.

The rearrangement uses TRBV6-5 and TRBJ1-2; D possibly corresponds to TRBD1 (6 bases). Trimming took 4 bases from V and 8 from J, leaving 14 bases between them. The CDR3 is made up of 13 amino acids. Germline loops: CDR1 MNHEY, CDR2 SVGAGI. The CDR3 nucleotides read TGTGCCAGCAGTTTCCAGGGGTTTTGGGGCTACACCTTC. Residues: CASSFQGFWGYTF.

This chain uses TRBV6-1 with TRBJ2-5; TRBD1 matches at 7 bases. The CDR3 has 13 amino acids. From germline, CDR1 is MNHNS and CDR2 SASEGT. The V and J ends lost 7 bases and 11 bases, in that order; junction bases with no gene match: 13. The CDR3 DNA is TGTGCCAGCATTCGGACACAGGGGTCCAAGCAGTACTTC. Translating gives CASIRTQGSKQYF.

The CDR3 DNA reads TGTGCCAGCAGACGACTAGCGGGAATCTACGAGCAGTACTTC. It encodes CASRRLAGIYEQYF. The chain uses TRBV6-5 and TRBJ2-7; 11 bases are a match to TRBD2. CDR1 and CDR2 from the germline V gene are MNHEY and SVGAGI. The length of the CDR3 is 14 residues. With V trimmed by 6 bases and J by 3 bases, 4 bases remained unmatched.

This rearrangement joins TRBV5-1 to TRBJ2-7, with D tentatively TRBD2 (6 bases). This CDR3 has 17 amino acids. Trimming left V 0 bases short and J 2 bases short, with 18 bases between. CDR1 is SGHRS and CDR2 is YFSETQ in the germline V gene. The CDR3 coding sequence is TGCGCCAGCAGCTTGGCCTCGCGGGGTAGAGAAACCTACGAGCAGTACTTC. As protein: CASSLASRGRETYEQYF.

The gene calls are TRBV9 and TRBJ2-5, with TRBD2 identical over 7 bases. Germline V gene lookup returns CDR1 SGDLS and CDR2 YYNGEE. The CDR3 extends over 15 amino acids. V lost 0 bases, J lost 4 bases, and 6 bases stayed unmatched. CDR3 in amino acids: CASSVGQRGRETQYF. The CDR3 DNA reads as TGTGCCAGCAGCGTAGGGCAGCGGGGTAGAGAGACCCAGTACTTC. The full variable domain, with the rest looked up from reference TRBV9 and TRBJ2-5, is DSGVTQTPKHLITATGQRVTLRCSPRSGDLSVYWYQQSLDQGLQFLIQYYNGEERAKGNILERFSAQQFPDLHSELNLSSLELGDSALYFCASSVGQRGRETQYFGPGTRLLVL.